This TCR beta chain was retrieved from a study of T-cell memory formation after mild COVID-19. General study results and limits: Contracting CD8+ clones were enriched in EMRA, CD4+ mainly in CM and EM.

As regards this clonotype: Its antigen is as yet unknown.

In TCRdb, the 5' RACE reads were re-called with MiXCR into one record per CDR3 protein. Here the sample spans tens of thousands of distinct CDR3 sequences, 9.3% being singletons. This CDR3 contains 15 residues. Germline-derived CDR1 and CDR2 are SGDLS and YYNGEE. The J segment lost 0 bases and the V segment lost 3 bases, leaving 3 bases of the junction unmatched. The sequenced sample consisted of PBMCs or a T cell subset sorted from them (not recorded which). The chain couples TRBV9 to TRBJ2-5, with 9 positions matching TRBD2. The sequence was obtained from an adult woman who had mild COVID-19 (a few samples of this study predate the infection). Cell type and time point are not known. In DNA, the CDR3 is TGTGCCAGCAGCGCCAGCGGGGGGTACCAAGAGACCCAGTACTTC. Protein sequence: CASSASGGYQETQYF.